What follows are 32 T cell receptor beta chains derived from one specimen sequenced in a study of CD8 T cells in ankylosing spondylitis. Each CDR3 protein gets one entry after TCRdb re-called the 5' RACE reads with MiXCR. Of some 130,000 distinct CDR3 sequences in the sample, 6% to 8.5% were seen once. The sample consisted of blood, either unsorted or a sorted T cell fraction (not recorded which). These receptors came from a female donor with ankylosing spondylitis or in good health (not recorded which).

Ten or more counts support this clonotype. The CDR3 is CASSQARGLQYF. Here the CDR3 DNA reads TGTGCCAGCAGCCAAGCACGGGGACTGCAGTATTTT. The chain has TRBV3-1 and TRBJ2-3; possibly TRBD2 for D (6 bases). The V end was cut by 1 base, the J end by 11 bases, with 10 bases between. CDR3 length: 12 residues. Germline V lookup: CDR1 LGHDT, CDR2 YNNKEL (reference sequence).

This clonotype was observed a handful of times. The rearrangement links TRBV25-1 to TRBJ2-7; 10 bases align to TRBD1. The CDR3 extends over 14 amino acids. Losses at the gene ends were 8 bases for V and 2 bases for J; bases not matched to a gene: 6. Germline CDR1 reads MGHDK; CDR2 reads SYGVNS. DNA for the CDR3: TGTGCCAGCCTAGGGACAGGGGCGACCTACGAGCAGTACTTC. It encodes CASLGTGATYEQYF.

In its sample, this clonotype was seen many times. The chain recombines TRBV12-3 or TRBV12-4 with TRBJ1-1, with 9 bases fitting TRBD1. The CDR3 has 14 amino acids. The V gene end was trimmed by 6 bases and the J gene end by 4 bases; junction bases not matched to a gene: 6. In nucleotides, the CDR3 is TGTGCCAGCAGCCGAACGACAGGGGGCACTGAAGCTTTCTTT. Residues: CASSRTTGGTEAFF.

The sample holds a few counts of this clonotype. DNA for the CDR3: TGTGCCAGCAGCTTTAACCCTATCCGGGGTGGCGGCACTGAAGCTTTCTTT. Amino acid sequence: CASSFNPIRGGGTEAFF. V usage is TRBV7-2 and J usage is TRBJ1-1; D is undetermined. Trimming left V 3 bases short and J 4 bases short, with 21 bases between. The CDR3 loop spans 17 amino acids. Germline V lookup: CDR1 SGHTA, CDR2 FQGNSA. The variable domain in full, with the rest retrieved from reference TRBV7-2 and TRBJ1-1, is GAGVSQSPSNKVTEKGKDVELRCDPISGHTALYWYRQSLGQGLEFLIYFQGNSAPDKSGLPSDRFSAERTGGSVSTLTIQRTQQEDSAVYLCASSFNPIRGGGTEAFFGQGTRLTVV.

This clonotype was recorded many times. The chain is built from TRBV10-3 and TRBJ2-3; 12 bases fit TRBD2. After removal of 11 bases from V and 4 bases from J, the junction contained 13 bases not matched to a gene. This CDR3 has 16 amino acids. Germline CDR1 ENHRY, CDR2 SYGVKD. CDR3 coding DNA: TGTGCCGCGCAACAAACTAGACTAGCGGGGGCAGATACGCAGTATTTT. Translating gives CAAQQTRLAGADTQYF.

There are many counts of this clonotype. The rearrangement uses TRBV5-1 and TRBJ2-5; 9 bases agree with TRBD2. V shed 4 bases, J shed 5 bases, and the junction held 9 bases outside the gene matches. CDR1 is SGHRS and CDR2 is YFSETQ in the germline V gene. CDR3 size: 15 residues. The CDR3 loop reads CASSPQAGGEETQYF. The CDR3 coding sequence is TGCGCCAGCAGCCCCCAAGCGGGGGGTGAGGAGACCCAGTACTTC.

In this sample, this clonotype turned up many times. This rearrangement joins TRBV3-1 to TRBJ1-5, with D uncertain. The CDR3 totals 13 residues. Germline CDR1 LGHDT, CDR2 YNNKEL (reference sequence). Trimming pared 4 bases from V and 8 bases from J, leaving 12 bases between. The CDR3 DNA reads TGTGCCAGCAGCCGTATTCCGGCAGAGCCCCAGCATTTT. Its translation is CASSRIPAEPQHF. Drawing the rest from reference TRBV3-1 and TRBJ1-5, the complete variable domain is DTAVSQTPKYLVTQMGNDKSIKCEQNLGHDTMYWYKQDSKKFLKIMFSYNNKELIINETVPNRFSPKSPDKAHLNLHINSLELGDSAVYFCASSRIPAEPQHFGDGTRLSIL.

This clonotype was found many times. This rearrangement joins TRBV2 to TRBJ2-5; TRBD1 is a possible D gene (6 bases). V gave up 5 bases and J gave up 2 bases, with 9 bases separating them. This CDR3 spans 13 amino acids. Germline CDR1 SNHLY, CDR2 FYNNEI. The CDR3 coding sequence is TGTGCCAGCAGTATCGACAGGCAAGAGACCCAGTACTTC. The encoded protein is CASSIDRQETQYF.

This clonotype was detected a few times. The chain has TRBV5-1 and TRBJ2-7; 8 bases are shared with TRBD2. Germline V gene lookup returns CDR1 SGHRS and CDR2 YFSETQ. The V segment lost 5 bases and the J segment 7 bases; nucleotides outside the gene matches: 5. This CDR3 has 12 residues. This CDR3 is CASSALAGEQYF. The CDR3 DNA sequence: TGCGCCAGCAGTGCCTTAGCGGGAGAGCAGTACTTC.

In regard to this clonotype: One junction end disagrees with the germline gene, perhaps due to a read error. The CDR3 here is CAGSPTGDEQYF. The CDR3 DNA sequence: TGTGCCGGCAGCCCAACAGGGGACGAGCAGTACTTC. This chain joins TRBV6-1 and TRBJ2-7; 7 positions match TRBD1. This CDR3 spans 12 amino acids. Looked up from germline, CDR1 is MNHNS and CDR2 is SASEGT.

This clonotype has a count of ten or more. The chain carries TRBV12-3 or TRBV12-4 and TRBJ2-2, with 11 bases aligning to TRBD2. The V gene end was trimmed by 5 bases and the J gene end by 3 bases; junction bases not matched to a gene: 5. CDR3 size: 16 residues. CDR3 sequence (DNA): TGTGCCAGCAGTAATAGCGGGGGGGCCCACACCGGGGAGCTGTTTTTT. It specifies CASSNSGGAHTGELFF.

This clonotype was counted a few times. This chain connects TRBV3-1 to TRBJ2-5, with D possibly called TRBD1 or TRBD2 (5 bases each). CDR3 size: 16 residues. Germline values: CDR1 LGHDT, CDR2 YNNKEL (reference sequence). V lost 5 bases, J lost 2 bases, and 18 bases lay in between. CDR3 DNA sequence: TGTGCCAGCAGCTTAACCGGGACGCCAGAACAAGAGACCCAGTACTTC. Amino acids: CASSLTGTPEQETQYF.

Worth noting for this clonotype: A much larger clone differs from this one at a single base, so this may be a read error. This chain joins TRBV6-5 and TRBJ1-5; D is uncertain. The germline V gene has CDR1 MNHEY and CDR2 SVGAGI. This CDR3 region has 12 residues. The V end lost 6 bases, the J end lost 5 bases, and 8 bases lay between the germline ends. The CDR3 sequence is CASRHGDQPQHF. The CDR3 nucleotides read TGTGCCAGCAGACACGGGGATCAGCCCCAGCATTTT.

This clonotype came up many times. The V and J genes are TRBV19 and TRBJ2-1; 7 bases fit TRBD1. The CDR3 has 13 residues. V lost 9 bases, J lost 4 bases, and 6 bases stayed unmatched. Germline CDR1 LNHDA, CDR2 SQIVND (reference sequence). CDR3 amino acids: CASSRTGYNEQFF. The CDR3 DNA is TGTGCCAGCAGCCGGACAGGTTACAATGAGCAGTTCTTC.

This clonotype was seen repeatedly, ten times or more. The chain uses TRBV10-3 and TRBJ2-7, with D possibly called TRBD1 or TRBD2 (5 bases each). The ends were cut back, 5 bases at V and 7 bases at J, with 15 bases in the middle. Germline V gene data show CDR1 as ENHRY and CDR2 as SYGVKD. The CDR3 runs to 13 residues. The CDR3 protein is CAISSGTTQEQYF. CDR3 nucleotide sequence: TGTGCCATCAGTTCCGGGACCACCCAGGAGCAGTACTTC.

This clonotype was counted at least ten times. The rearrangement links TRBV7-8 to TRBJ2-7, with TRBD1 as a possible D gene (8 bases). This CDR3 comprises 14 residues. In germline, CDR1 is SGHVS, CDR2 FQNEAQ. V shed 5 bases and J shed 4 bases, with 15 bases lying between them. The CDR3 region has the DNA TGTGCCAGCAGCGTTACAGGGGGGGAATACGAGCAGTACTTC. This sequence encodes CASSVTGGEYEQYF.

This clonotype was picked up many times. DNA for the CDR3: TGTGCCAGCAGTCCCGAGACTGAAGCTTTCTTT. This sequence encodes CASSPETEAFF. This chain connects TRBV27 to TRBJ1-1; no firm D call. CDR3 length: 11 residues. The germline CDR1 and CDR2 sequences are MNHEY and SMNVEV (reference sequence). Trimming left V 5 bases short and J 5 bases short, with 6 bases between.

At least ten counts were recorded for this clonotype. The CDR3 loop is CSALGLAGIYQETQYF. In DNA, the CDR3 is TGCAGTGCCCTAGGGCTAGCGGGGATATACCAAGAGACCCAGTACTTC. The chain carries TRBV20-1 and TRBJ2-5, with 9 bases identical to TRBD2. CDR3 length: 16 residues. The germline V gene encodes CDR1 DFQATT and CDR2 SNEGSKA (reference sequence). The V and J ends lost 6 bases and 0 bases, in that order; junction bases with no gene match: 11.

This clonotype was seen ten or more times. The CDR3 spells CASSPRDRNEKLFF. CDR3 DNA sequence: TGTGCCAGCAGTCCTCGGGACAGGAATGAAAAACTGTTTTTT. The chain couples TRBV12-3 or TRBV12-4 to TRBJ1-4, with TRBD1 identical over 8 bases. This CDR3 has 14 amino acids. With 5 bases clipped from V and 5 bases from J, the junction kept 4 bases outside the gene matches.

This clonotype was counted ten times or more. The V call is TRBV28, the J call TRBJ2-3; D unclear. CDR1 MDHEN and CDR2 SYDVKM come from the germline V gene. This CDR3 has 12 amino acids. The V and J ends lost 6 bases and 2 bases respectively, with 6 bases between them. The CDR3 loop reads CASRSITDTQYF. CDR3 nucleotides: TGTGCCAGCAGATCTATCACAGATACGCAGTATTTT.

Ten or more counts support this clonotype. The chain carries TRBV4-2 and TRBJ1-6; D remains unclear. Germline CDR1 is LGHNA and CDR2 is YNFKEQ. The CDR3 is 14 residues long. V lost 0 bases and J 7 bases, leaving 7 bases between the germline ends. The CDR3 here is CASSQDVKNSPLHF. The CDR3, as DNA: TGTGCCAGCAGCCAAGATGTGAAAAATTCACCCCTCCACTTT.

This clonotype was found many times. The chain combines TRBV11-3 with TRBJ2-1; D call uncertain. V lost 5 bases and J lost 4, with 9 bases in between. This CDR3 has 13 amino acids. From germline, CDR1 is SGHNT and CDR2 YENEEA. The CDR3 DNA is TGTGCCAGCAGCCGAGGAAAGTACAATGAGCAGTTCTTC. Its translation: CASSRGKYNEQFF.

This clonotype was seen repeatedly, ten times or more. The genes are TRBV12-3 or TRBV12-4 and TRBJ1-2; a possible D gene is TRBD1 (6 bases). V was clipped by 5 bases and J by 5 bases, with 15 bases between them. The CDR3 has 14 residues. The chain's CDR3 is CASSPSGTMYGYTF. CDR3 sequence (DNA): TGTGCCAGCAGTCCCTCCGGGACAATGTATGGCTACACCTTC.

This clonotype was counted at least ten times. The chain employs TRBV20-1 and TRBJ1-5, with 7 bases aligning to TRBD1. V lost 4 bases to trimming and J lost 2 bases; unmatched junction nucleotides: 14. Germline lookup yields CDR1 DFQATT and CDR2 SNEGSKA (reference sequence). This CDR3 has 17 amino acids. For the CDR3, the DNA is TGCAGTGCTAATACAGGGGCCAGATATAGTCGCAATCAGCCCCAGCATTTT. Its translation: CSANTGARYSRNQPQHF.

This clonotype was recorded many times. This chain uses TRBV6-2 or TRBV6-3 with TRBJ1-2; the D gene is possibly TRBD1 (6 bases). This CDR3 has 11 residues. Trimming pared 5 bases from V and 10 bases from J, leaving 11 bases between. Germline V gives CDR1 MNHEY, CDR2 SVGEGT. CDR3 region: CASSEMGAYTF. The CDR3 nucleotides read TGTGCCAGCAGTGAGATGGGGGCCTACACCTTC.

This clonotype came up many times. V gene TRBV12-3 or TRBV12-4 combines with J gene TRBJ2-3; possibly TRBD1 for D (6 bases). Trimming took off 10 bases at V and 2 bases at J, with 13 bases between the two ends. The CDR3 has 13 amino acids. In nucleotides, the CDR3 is TGTGCCACCCAGGACAGTTACACAGATACGCAGTATTTT. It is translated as CATQDSYTDTQYF.

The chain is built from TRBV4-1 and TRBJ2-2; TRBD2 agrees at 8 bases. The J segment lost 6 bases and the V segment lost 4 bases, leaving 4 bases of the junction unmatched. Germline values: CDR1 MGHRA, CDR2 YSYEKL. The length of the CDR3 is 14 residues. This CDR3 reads CASSPGAGAGELFF. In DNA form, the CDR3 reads TGCGCCAGCAGCCCGGGAGCGGGAGCCGGGGAGCTGTTTTTT.

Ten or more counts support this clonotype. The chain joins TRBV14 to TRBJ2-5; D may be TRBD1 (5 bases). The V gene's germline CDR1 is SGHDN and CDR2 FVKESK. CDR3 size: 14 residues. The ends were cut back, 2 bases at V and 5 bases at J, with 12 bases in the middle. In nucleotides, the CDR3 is TGTGCCAGCAGCCAATGGGGCGTCCCTGAGACCCAGTACTTC. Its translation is CASSQWGVPETQYF.

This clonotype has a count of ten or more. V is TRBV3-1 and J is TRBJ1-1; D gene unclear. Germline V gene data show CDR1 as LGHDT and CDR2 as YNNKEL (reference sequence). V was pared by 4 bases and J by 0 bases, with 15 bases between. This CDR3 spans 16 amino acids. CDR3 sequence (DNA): TGTGCCAGCAGCCCCCCGCCCCAGCTATTGAACACTGAAGCTTTCTTT. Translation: CASSPPPQLLNTEAFF.

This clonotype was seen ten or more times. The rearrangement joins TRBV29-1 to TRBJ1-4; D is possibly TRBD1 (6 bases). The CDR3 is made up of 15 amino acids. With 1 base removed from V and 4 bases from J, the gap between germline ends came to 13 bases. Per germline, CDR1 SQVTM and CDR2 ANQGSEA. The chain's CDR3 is CSVEVMGQHNEKLFF. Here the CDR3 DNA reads TGCAGCGTTGAAGTTATGGGACAACATAATGAAAAACTGTTTTTT.

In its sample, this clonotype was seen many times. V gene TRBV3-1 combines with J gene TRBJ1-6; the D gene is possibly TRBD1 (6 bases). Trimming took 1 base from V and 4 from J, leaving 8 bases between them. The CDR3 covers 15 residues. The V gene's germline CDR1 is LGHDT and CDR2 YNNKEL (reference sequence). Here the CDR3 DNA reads TGTGCCAGCAGCCAAGGGCAGGGGTATAATTCACCCCTCCACTTT. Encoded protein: CASSQGQGYNSPLHF.

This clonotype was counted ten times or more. The CDR3 region is CASSRTGRTSTFTGELFF. The DNA for the CDR3 is TGCGCCAGCAGCAGGACAGGGCGAACTTCTACCTTCACCGGGGAGCTGTTTTTT. The rearrangement joins TRBV5-1 to TRBJ2-2; 8 bases line up with TRBD1. V was pared by 4 bases and J by 4 bases, with 15 bases of the junction left unmatched. CDR1 SGHRS and CDR2 YFSETQ come from the germline V gene. The CDR3 length is 18 residues.